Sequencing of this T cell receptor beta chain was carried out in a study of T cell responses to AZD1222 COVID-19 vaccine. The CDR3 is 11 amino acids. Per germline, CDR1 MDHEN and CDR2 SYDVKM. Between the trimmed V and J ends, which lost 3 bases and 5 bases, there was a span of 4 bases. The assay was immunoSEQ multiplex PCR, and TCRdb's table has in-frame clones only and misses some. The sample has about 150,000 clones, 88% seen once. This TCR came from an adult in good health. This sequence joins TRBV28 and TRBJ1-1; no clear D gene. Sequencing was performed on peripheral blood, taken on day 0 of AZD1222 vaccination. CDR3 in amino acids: CASSLGTEAFF. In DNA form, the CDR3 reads TGTGCCAGCAGTTTGGGGACTGAAGCTTTCTTT.